This T cell receptor (beta chain) is from a study of OX40 agonist ivuxolimab in advanced cancers. As for the study in general: With ivuxolimab, an agonistic anti-OX40 (CD134) antibody, patients were treated. Study-level points and caveats: CD4+ and CD8+ T cells in blood underwent clonal expansion by week 6 at 0.1 to 3.0 mg/kg. In general, CD8+ T cells held more expanded clones than CD4+ did, on average.

TCRdb keeps only in-frame clones here, not all; method: immunoSEQ multiplex PCR. The repertoire holds tens of thousands of clones, with 85% to 90% as singletons. Per germline, CDR1 MDHEN and CDR2 SYDVKM. V was pared by 6 bases and J by 2 bases, with 15 bases of the junction left unmatched. The CDR3 totals 19 residues. A remark on this clone: As yet, its antigen is unknown.

This receptor was identified in an adult with an advanced solid tumor such as melanoma, head and neck, liver or kidney cancer. The specimen comprised CD4+ or CD8+ T cells sorted from blood, sampled in a trial of the OX40 agonist ivuxolimab. The chain joins TRBV28 to TRBJ2-3, with 12 nucleotides matching TRBD2. The CDR3 nucleotides read TGTGCCAGCAGCGGACAACCGGGACTAGCGGGCCAAAACACAGATACGCAGTATTTT. Translating gives CASSGQPGLAGQNTDTQYF.